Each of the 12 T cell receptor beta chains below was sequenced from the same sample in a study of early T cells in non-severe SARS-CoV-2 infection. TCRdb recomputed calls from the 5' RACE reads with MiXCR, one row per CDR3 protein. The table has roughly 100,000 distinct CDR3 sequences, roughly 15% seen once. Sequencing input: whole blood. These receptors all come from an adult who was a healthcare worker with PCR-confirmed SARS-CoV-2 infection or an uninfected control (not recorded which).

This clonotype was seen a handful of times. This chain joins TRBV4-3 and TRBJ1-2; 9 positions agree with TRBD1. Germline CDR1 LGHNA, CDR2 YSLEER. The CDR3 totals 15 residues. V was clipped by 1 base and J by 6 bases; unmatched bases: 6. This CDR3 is CASSQAAWDRDGYTF. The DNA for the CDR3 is TGCGCCAGCAGCCAAGCCGCGTGGGACAGGGATGGCTACACCTTC.

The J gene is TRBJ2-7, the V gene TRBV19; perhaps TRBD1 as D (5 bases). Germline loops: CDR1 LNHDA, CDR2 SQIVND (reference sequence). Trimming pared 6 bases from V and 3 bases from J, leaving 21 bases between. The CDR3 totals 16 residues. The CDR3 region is CASSSQGHPAYYEQYF. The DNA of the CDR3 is TGTGCCAGTAGCTCTCAGGGTCACCCGGCCTACTACGAGCAGTACTTC.

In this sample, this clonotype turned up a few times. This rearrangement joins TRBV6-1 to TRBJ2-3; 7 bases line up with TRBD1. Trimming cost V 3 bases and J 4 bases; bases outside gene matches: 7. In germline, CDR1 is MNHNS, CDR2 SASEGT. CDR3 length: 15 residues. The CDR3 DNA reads TGTGCCAGCAGTGAGGACAGGTTGGCCGCAGATACGCAGTATTTT. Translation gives CASSEDRLAADTQYF.

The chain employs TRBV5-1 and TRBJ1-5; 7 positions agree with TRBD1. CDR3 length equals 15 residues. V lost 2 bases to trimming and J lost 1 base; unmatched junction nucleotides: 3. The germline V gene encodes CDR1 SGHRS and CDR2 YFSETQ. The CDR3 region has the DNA TGCGCCAGCAGCTTACAGGGACAGAGCAATCAGCCCCAGCATTTT. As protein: CASSLQGQSNQPQHF.

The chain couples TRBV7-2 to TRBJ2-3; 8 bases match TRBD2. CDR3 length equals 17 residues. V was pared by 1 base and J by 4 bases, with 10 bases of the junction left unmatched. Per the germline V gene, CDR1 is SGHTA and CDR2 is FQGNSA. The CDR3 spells CASSLVPPGLVSDTQYF. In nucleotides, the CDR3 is TGTGCCAGCAGCTTAGTCCCCCCGGGACTAGTGTCAGATACGCAGTATTTT.

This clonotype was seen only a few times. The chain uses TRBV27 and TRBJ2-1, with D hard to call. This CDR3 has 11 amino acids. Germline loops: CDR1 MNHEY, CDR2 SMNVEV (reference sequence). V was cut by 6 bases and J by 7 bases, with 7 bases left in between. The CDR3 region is CASRSRNEQFF. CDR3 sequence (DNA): TGTGCCAGCAGGAGTCGTAATGAGCAGTTCTTC.

CDR3 DNA: TGTGCTAGTACCTCCGGGGGGCCAGCGAACACCGGGGAGCTGTTTTTT. Translating gives CASTSGGPANTGELFF. The V call is TRBV12-5, the J call TRBJ2-2, with a weak D call TRBD2 (7 bases). Germline V gives CDR1 LGHNT, CDR2 FRNRAP. The CDR3 spans 16 residues. V dropped 8 bases and J dropped 0 bases, with 16 bases sitting between them.

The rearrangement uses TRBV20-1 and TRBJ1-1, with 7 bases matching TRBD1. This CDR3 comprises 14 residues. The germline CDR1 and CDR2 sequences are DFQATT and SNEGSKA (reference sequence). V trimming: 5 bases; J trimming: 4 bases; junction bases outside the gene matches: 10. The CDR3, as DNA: TGCAGTGCTGGTTACAGGGGTCTGAGCACTGAAGCTTTCTTT. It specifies CSAGYRGLSTEAFF.

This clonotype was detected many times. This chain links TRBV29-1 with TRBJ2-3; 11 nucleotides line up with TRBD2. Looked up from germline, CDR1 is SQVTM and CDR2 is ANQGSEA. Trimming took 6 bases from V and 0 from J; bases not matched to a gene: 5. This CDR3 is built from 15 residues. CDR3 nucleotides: TGCAGCGTCGTGCGACTAGCGGGGAGCACAGATACGCAGTATTTT. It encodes CSVVRLAGSTDTQYF.

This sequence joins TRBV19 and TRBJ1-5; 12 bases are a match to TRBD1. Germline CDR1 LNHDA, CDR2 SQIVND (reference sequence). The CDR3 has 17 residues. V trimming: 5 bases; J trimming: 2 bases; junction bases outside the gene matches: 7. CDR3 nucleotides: TGTGCCAGTAGTTCCGGGACAGGGGGCGCGGGCAATCAGCCCCAGCATTTT. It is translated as CASSSGTGGAGNQPQHF.

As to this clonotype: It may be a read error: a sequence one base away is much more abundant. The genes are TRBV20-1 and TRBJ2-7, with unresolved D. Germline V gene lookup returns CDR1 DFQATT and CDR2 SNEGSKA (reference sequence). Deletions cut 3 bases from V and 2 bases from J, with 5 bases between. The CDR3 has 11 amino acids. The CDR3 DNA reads TGCAGTGCTAGCCAGGCCTACGAGCAGTACTTC. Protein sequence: CSASQAYEQYF.

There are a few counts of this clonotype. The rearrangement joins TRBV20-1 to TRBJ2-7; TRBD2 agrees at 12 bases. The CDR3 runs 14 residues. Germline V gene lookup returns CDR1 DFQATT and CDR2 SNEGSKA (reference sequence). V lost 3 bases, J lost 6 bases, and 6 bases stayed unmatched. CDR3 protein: CSASRLAGVLEQYF. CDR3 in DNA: TGCAGTGCTAGCAGACTAGCGGGGGTGCTCGAGCAGTACTTC.